Listed here is a single T cell receptor beta chain. These data belong to a study of CD4 and CD8 cells across lung adenocarcinoma regions. Using its own MiXCR run on the PCR reads, TCRdb lists one record per CDR3 protein. The sample carries around 15,000 distinct CDR3 sequences, under 70% recorded once. The patients had localized lung adenocarcinoma, a non-small cell subtype. This clonotype originated in a female donor with lung adenocarcinoma. The CD4 and CD8 labels of this study may be unreliable. The sequencing input was CD8+ T cells from the center of a lung tumor.

Here the CDR3 reads CASRPGFAGELFF. Written as DNA, the CDR3 is TGTGCCAGCAGGCCAGGGTTCGCCGGGGAGCTGTTTTTT. The V and J genes are TRBV6-1 and TRBJ2-2; maybe TRBD1 (5 bases). V was pared by 6 bases and J by 6 bases, with 11 bases between. Germline loops: CDR1 MNHNS, CDR2 SASEGT. CDR3 length equals 13 residues.